These 16 T cell receptor beta chains were all obtained from the same sample, sequenced in a study of blood T cell repertoires in COVID-19. Sequencing used immunoSEQ multiplex PCR; TCRdb keeps in-frame clones, though not all of them. Among tens of thousands of clones listed, 74% were seen once. What was sequenced was peripheral blood. The receptors stem from a human donor with acute or convalescent COVID-19. The donor label of this sample is uncertain.

This chain connects TRBV28 to TRBJ1-1; D is perhaps TRBD1 (5 bases). Germline lookup yields CDR1 MDHEN and CDR2 SYDVKM. Trimming stripped 3 bases from V and 0 bases from J, with 11 bases between. CDR3 length equals 15 residues. CDR3 loop: CASSFSGLVNTEAFF. CDR3 coding DNA: TGTGCCAGCAGTTTTTCGGGACTCGTGAACACTGAAGCTTTCTTT.

This chain links TRBV4-1 with TRBJ2-7, with a tentative D call TRBD2 (5 bases). V was cut by 2 bases and J by 2 bases, with 10 bases left in between. This CDR3 has 14 residues. CDR1 is MGHRA and CDR2 is YSYEKL in the germline V gene. CDR3 residues: CASSQLPGAYEQYF. In DNA form, the CDR3 reads TGCGCCAGCAGCCAACTACCCGGGGCCTACGAGCAGTACTTC.

The chain employs TRBV3-1 (or the pseudogene TRBV3-2) and TRBJ2-2; D is possibly TRBD2 (5 bases). Trimming cost V 7 bases and J 6 bases, with 12 bases left between them. Germline-derived CDR1 and CDR2 are LGHDT and YNNKEL (reference sequence). CDR3 size: 13 residues. The CDR3 region is CASTNVGAGELFF. The CDR3 DNA is TGTGCCAGCACCAACGTCGGGGCCGGGGAGCTGTTTTTT.

The chain's CDR3 is CASSLAIAGLSTGELFF. The CDR3 nucleotides read TGTGCCAGCAGCTTGGCCATAGCGGGATTATCCACCGGGGAGCTGTTTTTT. V and J are TRBV5-5 and TRBJ2-2; 8 positions agree with TRBD2. With V trimmed by 0 bases and J by 4 bases, 8 bases remained unmatched. The CDR3 spans 17 residues. Germline V gene sequence: CDR1 SGHKS, CDR2 YYEKEE (reference sequence).

This clone was counted many times. The chain recombines TRBV9 with TRBJ1-2; possible D gene TRBD1, 6 bases. The germline V gene has CDR1 SGDLS and CDR2 YYNGEE. This CDR3 is built from 14 residues. V dropped 3 bases and J dropped 4 bases, with 13 bases sitting between them. CDR3 sequence (DNA): TGTGCCAGCAGCGGACTACAGGGCTCCTATGGCTACACCTTC. This encodes CASSGLQGSYGYTF. Using reference TRBV9 and TRBJ1-2 for the parts outside the CDR3, the full variable domain is DSGVTQTPKHLITATGQRVTLRCSPRSGDLSVYWYQQSLDQGLQFLIQYYNGEERAKGNILERFSAQQFPDLHSELNLSSLELGDSALYFCASSGLQGSYGYTFGSGTRLTVV.

The V and J genes are TRBV27 and TRBJ2-7; 9 nucleotides match TRBD1. V lost 6 bases and J lost 4; bases outside the gene matches: 16. From germline, CDR1 is MNHEY and CDR2 SMNVEV (reference sequence). The CDR3 runs to 17 residues. CDR3 region: CASSQDRGGVPRYEQYF. The DNA for the CDR3 is TGTGCCAGCAGCCAGGACAGGGGAGGCGTCCCCAGATACGAGCAGTACTTC.

For this clone: The same CDR3 also results from other DNA sequences found in this sample. The chain couples TRBV5-1 to TRBJ2-7; the match to TRBD2 covers 7 bases. Losses at the gene ends were 3 bases for V and 2 bases for J; bases not matched to a gene: 2. Germline-derived CDR1 and CDR2 are SGHRS and YFSETQ. This CDR3 is built from 13 residues. The CDR3 DNA is TGCGCCAGCAGCTCTGCGGGAGCCTACGAGCAGTACTTC. Protein: CASSSAGAYEQYF.

The chain joins TRBV28 to TRBJ1-5; D may be TRBD1 (6 bases). CDR3 length: 13 residues. The V and J ends lost 3 bases and 7 bases respectively, with 10 bases between them. Germline loops: CDR1 MDHEN, CDR2 SYDVKM. The CDR3 nucleotides are TGTGCCAGCAGTTTGTCAGGGGTCCAGCCCCAGCATTTT. Amino acids: CASSLSGVQPQHF.

The chain employs TRBV6-6 and TRBJ1-4; D is possibly TRBD1 (5 bases). Trimming shortened V by 8 bases and J by 5 bases, and 12 bases separated the two germline ends. Germline assignment: CDR1 MNHNY and CDR2 SVGAGI (reference sequence). The CDR3 is 13 residues long. The CDR3 region is CASCGGYNEKLFF. CDR3 sequence (DNA): TGTGCCAGCTGTGGGGGGTACAATGAAAAACTGTTTTTT.

The rearrangement uses TRBV15 and TRBJ1-4; 7 bases are shared with TRBD1. This CDR3 region has 14 residues. CDR1 and CDR2 (germline): LNHNV, YYDKDF (reference sequence). V was pared by 9 bases and J by 5 bases, with 9 bases of the junction left unmatched. The CDR3 nucleotides are TGTGCCACGGGGGACAGTTTACGGAATGAAAAACTGTTTTTT. Its protein product is CATGDSLRNEKLFF.

The chain couples TRBV6-6 to TRBJ1-1; no definite D call. V lost 5 bases and J lost 1, with 20 bases in between. The CDR3 has 17 residues. The germline V gene encodes CDR1 MNHNY and CDR2 SVGAGI (reference sequence). The DNA of the CDR3 is TGTGCCAGCAGTCCCTCTCTGGTGGGTGCGGGGAACACTGAAGCTTTCTTT. Its translation is CASSPSLVGAGNTEAFF.

In this sample, this clone turned up a few times. The V gene is TRBV9, the J gene TRBJ2-1, with 7 nucleotides matching TRBD2. Germline loops: CDR1 SGDLS, CDR2 YYNGEE. The CDR3 covers 17 residues. Trimming took 3 bases from V and 8 from J; bases not matched to a gene: 17. CDR3 loop: CASSARRGAGDFDEQFF. CDR3 DNA: TGTGCCAGCAGCGCCCGCCGTGGGGCGGGAGATTTTGATGAGCAGTTCTTC.

This chain uses TRBV19 with TRBJ2-1; 7 positions match TRBD2. Germline V gene sequence: CDR1 LNHDA, CDR2 SQIVND (reference sequence). The CDR3 has 19 residues. The ends lost 3 bases at V and 3 bases at J; junction bases unmatched: 17. CDR3 amino acids: CASSMSLAAFEAFYNEQFF. The CDR3 region has the DNA TGTGCCAGTAGTATGAGTCTAGCGGCATTCGAGGCCTTCTACAATGAGCAGTTCTTC. Looking up the rest from reference TRBV19 and TRBJ2-1 gives the full variable domain: DGGITQSPKYLFRKEGQNVTLSCEQNLNHDAMYWYRQDPGQGLRLIYYSQIVNDFQKGDIAEGYSVSREKKESFPLTVTSAQKNPTAFYLCASSMSLAAFEAFYNEQFFGPGTRLTVL.

The chain joins TRBV7-2 to TRBJ1-1; D is ambiguous. Germline V CDR1 and CDR2: SGHTA, FQGNSA. The germline V and J ends were trimmed by 1 base and 8 bases, with 14 bases remaining between them. The length of the CDR3 is 14 residues. The CDR3 spells CASSLGVTTREAFF. Here the CDR3 DNA reads TGTGCCAGCAGCTTAGGGGTTACGACAAGAGAAGCTTTCTTT.

The chain has TRBV30 and TRBJ2-7; D is undetermined. V was cut by 5 bases and J by 6 bases, with 20 bases left in between. Germline-derived CDR1 and CDR2 are GTSNPN and SVGIG (reference sequence). The CDR3 has 14 residues. CDR3 residues: CAWSDPRRISEQYF. CDR3 sequence (DNA): TGTGCCTGGTCGGATCCGCGCAGGATTAGCGAGCAGTACTTC. Supplemented by reference TRBV30 and TRBJ2-7, the full variable domain reads SQTIHQWPATLVQPVGSPLSLECTVEGTSNPNLYWYRQAAGRGLQLLFYSVGIGQISSEVPQNLSASRPQDRQFILSSKKLLLSDSGFYLCAWSDPRRISEQYFGPGTRLTVT.

V gene TRBV28 combines with J gene TRBJ1-5; TRBD1 matches at 8 bases. The junction had 2 bases not matched to a gene; V was cut back by 2 bases and J by 2 bases. Germline CDR1 is MDHEN and CDR2 is SYDVKM. The CDR3 consists of 15 residues. CDR3 sequence reads: CASSLQGAGNQPQHF. Written as DNA, the CDR3 is TGTGCCAGCAGTTTACAGGGGGCTGGCAATCAGCCCCAGCATTTT.